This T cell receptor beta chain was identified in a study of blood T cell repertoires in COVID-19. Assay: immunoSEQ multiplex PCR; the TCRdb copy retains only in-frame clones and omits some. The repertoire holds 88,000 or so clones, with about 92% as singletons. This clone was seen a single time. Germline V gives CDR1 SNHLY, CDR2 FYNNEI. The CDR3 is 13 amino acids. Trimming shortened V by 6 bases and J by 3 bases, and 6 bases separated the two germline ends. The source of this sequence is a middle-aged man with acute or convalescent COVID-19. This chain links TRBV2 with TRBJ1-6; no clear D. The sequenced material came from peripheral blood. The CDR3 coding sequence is TGTGCCAGCAGACGGGACTATAATTCACCCCTCCACTTT. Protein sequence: CASRRDYNSPLHF.